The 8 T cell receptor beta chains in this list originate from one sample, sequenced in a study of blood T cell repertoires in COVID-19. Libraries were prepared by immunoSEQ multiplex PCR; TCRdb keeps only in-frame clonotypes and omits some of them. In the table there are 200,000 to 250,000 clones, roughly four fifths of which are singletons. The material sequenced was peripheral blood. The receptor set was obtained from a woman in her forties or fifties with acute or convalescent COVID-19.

Here the CDR3 DNA reads TGTGCCAGCAGCTTAGCCAGGATTCATAATTCACCCCTCCACTTT. Its translation is CASSLARIHNSPLHF. This chain joins TRBV7-2 and TRBJ1-6; D not resolved. Between the trimmed V and J ends, which lost 0 bases and 5 bases, there was a span of 8 bases. The CDR3 loop spans 15 amino acids. Germline CDR1 SGHTA, CDR2 FQGNSA.

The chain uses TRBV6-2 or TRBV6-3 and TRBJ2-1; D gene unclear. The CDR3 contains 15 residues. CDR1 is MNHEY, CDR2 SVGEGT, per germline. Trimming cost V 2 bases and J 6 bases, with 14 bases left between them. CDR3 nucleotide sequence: TGTGCCAGCAGTTACGGTATCCAGATTGGCAATGAGCAGTTCTTC. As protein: CASSYGIQIGNEQFF.

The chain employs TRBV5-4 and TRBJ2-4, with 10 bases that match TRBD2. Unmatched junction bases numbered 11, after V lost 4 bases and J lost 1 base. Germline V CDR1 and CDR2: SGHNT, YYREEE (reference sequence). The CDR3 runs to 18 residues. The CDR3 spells CASSIKRGGSLAKNIQYF. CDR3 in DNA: TGTGCCAGCAGCATCAAGCGGGGGGGCAGTCTGGCCAAAAACATTCAGTACTTC.

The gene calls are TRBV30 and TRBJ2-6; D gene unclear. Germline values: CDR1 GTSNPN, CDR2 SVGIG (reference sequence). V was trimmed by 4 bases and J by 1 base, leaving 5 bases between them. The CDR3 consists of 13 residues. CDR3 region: CAWKPSGANVLTF. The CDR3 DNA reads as TGTGCCTGGAAGCCTTCTGGGGCCAACGTCCTGACTTTC.

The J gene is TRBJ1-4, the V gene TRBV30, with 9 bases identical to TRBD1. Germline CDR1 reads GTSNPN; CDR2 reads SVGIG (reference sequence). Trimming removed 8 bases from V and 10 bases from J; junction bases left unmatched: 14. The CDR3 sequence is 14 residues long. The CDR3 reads CATVTTGGSGKLFF. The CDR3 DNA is TGTGCCACAGTAACGACAGGGGGGTCTGGAAAACTGTTTTTT.

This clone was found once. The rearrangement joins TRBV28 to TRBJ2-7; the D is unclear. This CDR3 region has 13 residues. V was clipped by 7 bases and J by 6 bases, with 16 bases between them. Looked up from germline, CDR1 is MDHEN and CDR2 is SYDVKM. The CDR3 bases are TGTGCCAGCATCCCGCTAGACCGGCGCGAGCAGTACTTC. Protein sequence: CASIPLDRREQYF.

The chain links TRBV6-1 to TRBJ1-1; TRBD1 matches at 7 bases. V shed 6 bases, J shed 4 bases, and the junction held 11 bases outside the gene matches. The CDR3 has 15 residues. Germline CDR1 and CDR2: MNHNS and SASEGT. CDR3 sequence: CASSRRQGVSTEAFF. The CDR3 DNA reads TGTGCCAGCAGCCGGCGACAGGGTGTTAGCACTGAAGCTTTCTTT.

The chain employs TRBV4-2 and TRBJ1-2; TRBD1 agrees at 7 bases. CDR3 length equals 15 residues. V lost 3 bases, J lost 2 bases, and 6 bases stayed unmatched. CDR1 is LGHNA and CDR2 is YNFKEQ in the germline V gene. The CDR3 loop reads CASSQEGTVNYGYTF. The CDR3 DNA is TGTGCCAGCAGCCAGGAAGGGACAGTAAACTATGGCTACACCTTC.